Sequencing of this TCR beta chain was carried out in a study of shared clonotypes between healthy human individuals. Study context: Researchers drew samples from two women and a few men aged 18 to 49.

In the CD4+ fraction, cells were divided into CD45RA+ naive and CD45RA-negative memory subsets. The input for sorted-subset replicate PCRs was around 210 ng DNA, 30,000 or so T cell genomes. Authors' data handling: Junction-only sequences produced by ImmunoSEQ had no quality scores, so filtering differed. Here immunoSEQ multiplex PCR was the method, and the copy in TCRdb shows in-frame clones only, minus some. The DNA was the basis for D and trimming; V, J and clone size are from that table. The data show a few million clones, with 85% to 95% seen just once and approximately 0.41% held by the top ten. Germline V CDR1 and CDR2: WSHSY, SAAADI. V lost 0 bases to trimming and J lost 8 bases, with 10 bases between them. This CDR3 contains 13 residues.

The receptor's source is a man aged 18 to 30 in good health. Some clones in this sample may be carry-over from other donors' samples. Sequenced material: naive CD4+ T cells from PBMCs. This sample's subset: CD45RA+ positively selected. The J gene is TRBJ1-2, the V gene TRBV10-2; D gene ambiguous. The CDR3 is CASSESPSRGYTF. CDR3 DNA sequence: TGCGCCAGCAGTGAGTCCCCCTCACGGGGCTACACCTTC.